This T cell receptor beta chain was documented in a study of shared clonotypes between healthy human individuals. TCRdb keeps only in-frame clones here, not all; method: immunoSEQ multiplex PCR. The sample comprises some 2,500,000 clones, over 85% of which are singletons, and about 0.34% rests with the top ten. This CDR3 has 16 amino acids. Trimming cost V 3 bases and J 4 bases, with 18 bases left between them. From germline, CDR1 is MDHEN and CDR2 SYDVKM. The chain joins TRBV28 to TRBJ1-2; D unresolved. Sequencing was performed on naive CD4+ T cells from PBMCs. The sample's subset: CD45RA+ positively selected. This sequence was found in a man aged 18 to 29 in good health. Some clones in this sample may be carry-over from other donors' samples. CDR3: CASSLDRGRDGYGYTF. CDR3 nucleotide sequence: TGTGCCAGCAGTTTGGACCGTGGTCGGGATGGCTATGGCTACACCTTC.